Given below is one T cell receptor (beta chain) in context. The data belong to a study of T cell responses to AZD1222 COVID-19 vaccine. TCRdb's table, derived via immunoSEQ multiplex PCR, lists solely in-frame clones and lacks some. The repertoire holds over 130,000 clones, with around 90% as singletons. This TCR was sampled from an adult who received the AZD1222 COVID-19 vaccine. The sample in question was peripheral blood, obtained 28 days after the second AZD1222 dose.

The CDR3 region is CASSLSFTGGVAGELFF. The CDR3 DNA reads as TGTGCCAGCAGCTTGAGTTTCACGGGAGGGGTGGCCGGGGAGCTGTTTTTT. The chain employs TRBV5-5 and TRBJ2-2; TRBD2 aligns across 8 bases. The CDR3 contains 17 residues. The germline CDR1 and CDR2 sequences are SGHKS and YYEKEE (reference sequence). Germline trimming cut 1 base from V and 6 bases from J; bases unmatched to any gene: 11. Looking up the rest from reference TRBV5-5 and TRBJ2-2 gives the full variable domain: DAGVTQSPTHLIKTRGQQVTLRCSPISGHKSVSWYQQVLGQGPQFIFQYYEKEERGRGNFPDRFSARQFPNYSSELNVNALLLGDSALYLCASSLSFTGGVAGELFFGEGSRLTVL.